This TCR beta chain is from a study of T cells after yellow fever vaccination. Template switching by 5'RACE produced TCR cDNA, adding a universal primer site and UMIs. A single record per CDR3 protein comes from TCRdb applying MiXCR to the 5' RACE reads. The sample shows around 310,000 distinct CDR3 sequences, 3.6% of them seen only once. This clonotype was detected ten times or more. This CDR3 has 16 residues. Germline-derived CDR1 and CDR2 are MNHEY and SVGEGT. Trimming removed 4 bases from V and 0 bases from J, with 15 bases in between. The material was PBMCs, obtained on the day of the yellow fever booster vaccination. This sequence joins TRBV6-2 or TRBV6-3 and TRBJ1-1; D is unresolved. The receptor's source is a young man who received the YFV17D yellow fever vaccine. The CDR3 protein is CASSFSSKSLNTEAFF. The CDR3 bases are TGTGCCAGCAGTTTCTCTTCTAAGTCCCTGAACACTGAAGCTTTCTTT.